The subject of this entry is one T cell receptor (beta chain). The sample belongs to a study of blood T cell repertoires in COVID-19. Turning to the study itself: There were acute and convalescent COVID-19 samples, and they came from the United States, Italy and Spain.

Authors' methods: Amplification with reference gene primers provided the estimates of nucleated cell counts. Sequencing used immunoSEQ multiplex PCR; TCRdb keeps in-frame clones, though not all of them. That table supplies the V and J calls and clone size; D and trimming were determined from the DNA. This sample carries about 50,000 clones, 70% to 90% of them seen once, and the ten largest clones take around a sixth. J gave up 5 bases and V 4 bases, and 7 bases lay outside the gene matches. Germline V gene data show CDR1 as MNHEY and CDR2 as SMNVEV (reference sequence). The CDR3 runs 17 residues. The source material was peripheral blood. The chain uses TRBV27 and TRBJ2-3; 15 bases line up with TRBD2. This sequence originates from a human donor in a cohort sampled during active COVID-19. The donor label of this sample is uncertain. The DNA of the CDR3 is TGTGCCAGCAGTTCCGGACTAGCGGGGGGGCGGGTAGATACGCAGTATTTT. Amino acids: CASSSGLAGGRVDTQYF.